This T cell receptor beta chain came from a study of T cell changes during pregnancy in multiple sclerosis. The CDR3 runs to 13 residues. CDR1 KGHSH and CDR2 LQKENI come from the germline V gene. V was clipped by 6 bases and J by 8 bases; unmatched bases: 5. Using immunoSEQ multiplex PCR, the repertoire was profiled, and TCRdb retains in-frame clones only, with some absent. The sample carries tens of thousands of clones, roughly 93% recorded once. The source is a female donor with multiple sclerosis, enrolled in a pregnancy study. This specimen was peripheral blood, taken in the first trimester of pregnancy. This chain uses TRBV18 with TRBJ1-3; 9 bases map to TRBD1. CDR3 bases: TGTGCCAGCTCCCGGGACAGGGAGGACACCATATATTTT. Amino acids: CASSRDREDTIYF.